The 10 T cell receptor beta chains in this list originate from one sample, sequenced in a study of T cell repertoires in cytomegalovirus infection. TCRdb ran MiXCR on the reads and lists one entry per CDR3 protein. This sample yields 150,000 to 180,000 distinct CDR3 sequences, of which about a quarter are seen a single time; around 9.9% belongs to the top ten. Sequenced: PBMCs. Receptors were obtained from a human donor in good health (CMV status not recorded). Some clones in this sample may be carry-over from other donors' samples.

In its sample, this clonotype was seen a few times. The chain couples TRBV2 to TRBJ1-5; no reliable D call. This CDR3 contains 13 residues. V lost 8 bases to trimming and J lost 5 bases, with 13 bases between them. Germline loops: CDR1 SNHLY, CDR2 FYNNEI. The CDR3 DNA follows: TGTGCCAGCTGCCCGTGGCAGGATCAGCCCCAGCATTTT. It codes for CASCPWQDQPQHF.

This clonotype was seen ten or more times. V gene TRBV7-2 combines with J gene TRBJ2-3; 13 bases match TRBD2. The CDR3 runs to 17 residues. V trimming: 7 bases; J trimming: 1 base; junction bases outside the gene matches: 8. Looked up from germline, CDR1 is SGHTA and CDR2 is FQGNSA. CDR3 sequence: CASTWTSGGGRTDTQYF. In nucleotides, the CDR3 is TGTGCCAGCACCTGGACTAGCGGGGGAGGTCGCACAGATACGCAGTATTTT.

The chain links TRBV20-1 to TRBJ1-1, with D possibly matching TRBD1 (5 bases). The CDR3 has 15 amino acids. Trimming left V 0 bases short and J 5 bases short, with 16 bases between. Per germline, CDR1 DFQATT and CDR2 SNEGSKA (reference sequence). CDR3 loop: CSARDRGGSFTEAFF. CDR3 nucleotide sequence: TGCAGTGCTAGAGATAGGGGCGGAAGTTTTACTGAAGCTTTCTTT.

The V call is TRBV7-9, the J call TRBJ2-1; 11 nucleotides align to TRBD1. J was trimmed by 10 bases and V by 4 bases; bases with no gene match: 12. The germline V gene has CDR1 SEHNR and CDR2 FQNEAQ (reference sequence). There are 16 residues in the CDR3. CDR3: CASSSLRDRGAREQFF. The CDR3 DNA is TGTGCCAGCAGCTCTTTGCGGGACAGGGGGGCCAGGGAGCAGTTCTTC. The variable domain in full, completed from reference TRBV7-9 and TRBJ2-1, reads DTGVSQNPRHKITKRGQNVTFRCDPISEHNRLYWYRQTLGQGPEFLTYFQNEAQLEKSRLLSDRFSAERPKGSFSTLEIQRTEQGDSAMYLCASSSLRDRGAREQFFGPGTRLTVL.

This clonotype was seen repeatedly, ten times or more. The genes are TRBV7-8 and TRBJ2-1; 7 positions match TRBD1. The germline V gene has CDR1 SGHVS and CDR2 FQNEAQ. With 5 bases clipped from V and 0 bases from J, the junction kept 7 bases outside the gene matches. The CDR3 consists of 16 residues. CDR3 sequence (DNA): TGTGCCAGCAGCCCCTGGACAGGAAACTCCTACAATGAGCAGTTCTTC. This gives the protein CASSPWTGNSYNEQFF.

The chain links TRBV7-9 to TRBJ1-1, with unresolved D. V dropped 1 base and J dropped 1 base, with 7 bases sitting between them. Germline V gene lookup returns CDR1 SEHNR and CDR2 FQNEAQ (reference sequence). This CDR3 spans 14 amino acids. This CDR3 reads CASSLVSGNTEAFF. The CDR3 DNA reads TGTGCCAGCAGCTTAGTTTCGGGGAACACTGAAGCTTTCTTT.

The chain links TRBV20-1 to TRBJ1-5, with D possibly matching TRBD1 (6 bases). Trimming removed 6 bases from V and 3 bases from J, with 12 bases in between. Germline V gene lookup returns CDR1 DFQATT and CDR2 SNEGSKA (reference sequence). CDR3 length equals 13 residues. CDR3 in amino acids: CSALDSINQPQHF. The CDR3, as DNA: TGCAGTGCCTTGGACAGTATCAATCAGCCCCAGCATTTT.

This clonotype was detected a few times. The V gene is TRBV7-3, the J gene TRBJ2-2; D call uncertain. Trimming took 0 bases from V and 0 from J, leaving 11 bases between them. Germline CDR1 SGHTA, CDR2 FQGTGA. The CDR3 is 17 amino acids. The CDR3 region is CASSLTHRDANTGELFF. As DNA, the CDR3 is TGTGCCAGCAGCTTAACCCACCGCGACGCGAACACCGGGGAGCTGTTTTTT.

There are many counts of this clonotype. This chain uses TRBV4-1 with TRBJ1-2, with unresolved D. The V end was cut by 0 bases, the J end by 7 bases, with 6 bases between. Germline loops: CDR1 MGHRA, CDR2 YSYEKL. CDR3 length: 12 residues. CDR3 protein: CASSQDGGGYTF. Here the CDR3 DNA reads TGCGCCAGCAGCCAAGACGGTGGTGGCTACACCTTC.

This chain links TRBV20-1 with TRBJ1-2, with D perhaps matching TRBD1 (6 bases). V lost 7 bases to trimming and J lost 3 bases, with 12 bases between them. The CDR3 runs 12 residues. The V gene's germline CDR1 is DFQATT and CDR2 SNEGSKA (reference sequence). The CDR3 is CSVIGGDYGYTF. The CDR3 bases are TGCAGTGTTATAGGGGGTGACTATGGCTACACCTTC.